The T cell receptor beta chain described here comes from a study of cytomegalovirus exposure and HLA in healthy donors. Study findings and constraints: Sequencing depth roughly uniform across donors was assumed in presence/absence analyses. As confirmed in vitro, three CMV-associated chains were specific for CMV antigens. In a later analysis, CMV-associated beta chains were mostly HLA-associated, it appeared. When analyzed later, a missense DCLRE1C variant was found to be linked to TCR beta V- and J-gene trimming.

The PCR used 60 Vbeta and 13 Jbeta primers. Sequencing was performed with immunoSEQ multiplex PCR; in TCRdb, only in-frame clones are kept and a portion is missing. Among fewer than 250,000 clones listed, around 79% were seen once. Of note for this clone: Antigen unknown.

The V gene's germline CDR1 is SEHNR and CDR2 FQNEAQ (reference sequence). Trimming left V 11 bases short and J 7 bases short, with 17 bases between. This CDR3 has 12 amino acids. The receptor's source is a male donor in good health and CMV-seronegative. Sequenced: PBMCs. The chain is built from TRBV7-9 and TRBJ1-2; possible D gene TRBD1, 6 bases. CDR3 DNA sequence: TGTGCCGCAGGAGAAACAGGGTCTGGCTACACCTTC. Protein: CAAGETGSGYTF.